The T cell receptor beta chain under discussion was sequenced for a study of blood T cells in healthy people across ages. A remark on this clonotype: Given a much more abundant clone one base away, this may be a read error.

Then a second PCR, running about 6 to 11 cycles, was carried out with a sample-barcoded 5' primer and a J-beta primer mix. MiXCR, applied by TCRdb to the 5' RACE reads, yields one record per CDR3 protein. The table includes about 590,000 distinct CDR3 sequences, about 30% detected once. Trimming left V 4 bases short and J 11 bases short, with 14 bases between. Germline CDR1 and CDR2: SGHTA and FQGNSA. This CDR3 contains 12 residues. The sequenced sample was blood. This rearrangement joins TRBV7-2 to TRBJ2-5, with D unclear. The sequence came from a woman of 80 years or more in good health. The chain's CDR3 is CASSSVRASQYF. The CDR3 DNA follows: TGTGCCAGCAGCTCCGTCCGAGCGTCTCAGTACTTC.